This TCR beta chain was sequenced in a study of T cell changes during pregnancy in multiple sclerosis. Looked up from germline, CDR1 is PRHDT and CDR2 is FYEKMQ (reference sequence). There are 15 residues in the CDR3. V dropped 0 bases and J dropped 1 base, with 10 bases sitting between them. A single count supports this clone. Sequencing was performed with immunoSEQ multiplex PCR; in TCRdb, only in-frame clones are kept and a portion is missing. The profile shows 15,000 to 20,000 clones, 89% of them singletons. This clonotype was sampled from a female donor in good health, enrolled as a control in a pregnancy study. Sequencing was performed on CD8+ T cells from peripheral blood mononuclear cells, taken in the second trimester of pregnancy. This chain uses TRBV13 with TRBJ2-7; D perhaps matches TRBD2 (6 bases). CDR3 coding DNA: TGTGCCAGCAGCTTAGGGCGGGAAGGGTCCTACGAGCAGTACTTC. Translated: CASSLGREGSYEQYF.